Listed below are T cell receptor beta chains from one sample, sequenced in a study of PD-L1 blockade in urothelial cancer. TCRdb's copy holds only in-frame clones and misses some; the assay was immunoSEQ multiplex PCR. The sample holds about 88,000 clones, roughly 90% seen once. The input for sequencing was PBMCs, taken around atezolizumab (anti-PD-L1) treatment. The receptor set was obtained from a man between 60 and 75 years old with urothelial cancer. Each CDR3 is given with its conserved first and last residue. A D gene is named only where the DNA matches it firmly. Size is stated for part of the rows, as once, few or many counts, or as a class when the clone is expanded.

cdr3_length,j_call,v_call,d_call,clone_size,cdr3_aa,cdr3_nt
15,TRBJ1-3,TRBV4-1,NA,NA,CASSPPRGSGNTIYF,TGCGCCAGCAGCCCCCCCAGAGGCTCTGGAAACACCATATATTTT
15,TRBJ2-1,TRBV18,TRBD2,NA,CASSPGLAGTNEQFF,TGTGCCAGCTCACCGGGACTAGCGGGAACAAATGAGCAGTTCTTC
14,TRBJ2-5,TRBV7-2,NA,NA,CASSLTRVQETQYF,TGTGCCAGCAGCTTGACTAGAGTACAAGAGACCCAGTACTTC
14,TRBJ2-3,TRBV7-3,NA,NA,CASSPASGTDTQYF,TGTGCCAGCAGCCCAGCGTCGGGCACAGATACGCAGTATTTT
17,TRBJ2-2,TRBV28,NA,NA,CASSPMEGAGRDGELFF,TGTGCCAGCAGTCCAATGGAGGGGGCCGGTAGGGACGGGGAGCTGTTTTTT
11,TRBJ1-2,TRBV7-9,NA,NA,CASSSSYGYTF,TGTGCCAGCAGCTCCTCGTATGGCTACACCTTC
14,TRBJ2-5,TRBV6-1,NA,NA,CASPSGPRQETQYF,TGTGCCAGCCCGAGCGGACCCCGACAAGAGACCCAGTACTTC
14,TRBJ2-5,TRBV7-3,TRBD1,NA,CASSSGTGQETQYF,TGTGCCAGCAGCTCCGGGACAGGGCAAGAGACCCAGTACTTC
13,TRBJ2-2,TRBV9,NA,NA,CASSPIPTGELFF,TGTGCCAGCAGCCCTATACCGACCGGGGAGCTGTTTTTT
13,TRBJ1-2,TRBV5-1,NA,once,CASADSRGYGYTF,TGCGCCAGCGCAGACAGCAGGGGCTATGGCTACACCTTC
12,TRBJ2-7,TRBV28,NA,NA,CASSLGGSEQYF,TGTGCCAGCAGCCTTGGGGGGAGTGAGCAGTACTTC
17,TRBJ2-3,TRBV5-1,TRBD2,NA,CASSLLTSGTNTDTQYF,TGCGCCAGCAGCTTGTTAACTAGCGGGACGAACACAGATACGCAGTATTTT
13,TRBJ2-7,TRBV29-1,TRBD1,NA,CSVGQGEDSEQYF,TGCAGCGTTGGGCAGGGGGAAGATAGCGAGCAGTACTTC
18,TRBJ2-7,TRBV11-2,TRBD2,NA,CASSRHNSSGTAYYEQYF,TGTGCCAGCAGTCGCCATAATTCTAGCGGGACCGCCTACTACGAGCAGTACTTC
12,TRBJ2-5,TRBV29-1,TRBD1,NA,CSVLQGAETQYF,TGCAGCGTCCTACAGGGGGCCGAGACCCAGTACTTC
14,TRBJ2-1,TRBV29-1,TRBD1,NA,CSVHTGVVWHEQFF,TGCAGCGTCCACACAGGGGTTGTTTGGCATGAGCAGTTCTTC
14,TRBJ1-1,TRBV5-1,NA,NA,CASSLGHVGTEAFF,TGCGCCAGCAGCTTGGGTCATGTCGGCACTGAAGCTTTCTTT